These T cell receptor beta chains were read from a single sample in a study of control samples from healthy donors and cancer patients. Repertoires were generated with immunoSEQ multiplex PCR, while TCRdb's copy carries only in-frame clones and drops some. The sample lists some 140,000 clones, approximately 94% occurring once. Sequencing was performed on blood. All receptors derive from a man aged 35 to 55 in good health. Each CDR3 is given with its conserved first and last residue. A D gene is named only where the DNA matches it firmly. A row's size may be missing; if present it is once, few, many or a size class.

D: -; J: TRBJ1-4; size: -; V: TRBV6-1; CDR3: CASSDKGGFNEKLFF; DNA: TGTGCCAGCAGTGATAAGGGGGGTTTTAATGAAAAACTGTTTTTT
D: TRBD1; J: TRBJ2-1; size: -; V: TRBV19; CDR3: CASSILGQGYNEQFF; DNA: TGTGCCAGTAGTATCTTAGGACAGGGGTACAATGAGCAGTTCTTC
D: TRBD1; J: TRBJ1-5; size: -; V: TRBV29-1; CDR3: CSVGTGGNQPQHF; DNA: TGCAGCGTAGGGACAGGGGGCAATCAGCCCCAGCATTTT
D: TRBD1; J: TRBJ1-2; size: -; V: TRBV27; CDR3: CASSGTGAPSHGYTF; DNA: TGTGCCAGCAGCGGTACAGGGGCCCCCTCCCATGGCTACACCTTC
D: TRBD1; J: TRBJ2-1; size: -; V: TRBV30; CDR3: CAWRPLDRYNEQFF; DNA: TGTGCCTGGAGGCCTTTGGACAGGTACAATGAGCAGTTCTTC
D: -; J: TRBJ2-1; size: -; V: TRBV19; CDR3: CASAQGGLDEQFF; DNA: TGTGCCAGCGCTCAGGGGGGCCTCGATGAGCAGTTCTTC
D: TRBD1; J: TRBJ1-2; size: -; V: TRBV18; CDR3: CASSVRDSPNYGYTF; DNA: TGTGCCAGCTCGGTTCGGGACAGCCCTAACTATGGCTACACCTTC
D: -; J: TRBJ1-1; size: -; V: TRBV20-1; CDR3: CSASSSYEAFF; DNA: TGCAGTGCTAGTTCCTCTTATGAAGCTTTCTTT
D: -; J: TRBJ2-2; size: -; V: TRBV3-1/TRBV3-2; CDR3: CASSQENGELFF; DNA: TGTGCCAGCAGCCAAGAAAACGGGGAGCTGTTTTTT
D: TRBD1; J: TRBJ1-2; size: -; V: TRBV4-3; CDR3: CASSRDRVNYGYTF; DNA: TGCGCCAGCAGCCGAGACAGGGTTAACTATGGCTACACCTTC
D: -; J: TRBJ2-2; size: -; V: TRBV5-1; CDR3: CASSLAPGELFF; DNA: TGCGCCAGCAGCTTAGCCCCCGGGGAGCTGTTTTTT
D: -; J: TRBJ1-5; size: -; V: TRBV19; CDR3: CASSMKGGKVGPQHF; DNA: TGTGCCAGTAGTATGAAGGGGGGCAAGGTGGGACCCCAGCATTTT
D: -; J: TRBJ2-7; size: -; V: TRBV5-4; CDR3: CASSFPGPHYEQYF; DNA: TGTGCCAGCAGCTTCCCGGGCCCTCACTACGAGCAGTACTTC
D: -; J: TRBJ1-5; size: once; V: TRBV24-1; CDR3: CATSDPPPDHNQPQHF; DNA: TGTGCCACCAGTGACCCCCCCCCAGATCACAATCAGCCCCAGCATTTT
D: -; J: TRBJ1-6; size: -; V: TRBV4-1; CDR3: CASSQDHRAPTLHF; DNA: TGCGCCAGCAGCCAAGATCACAGGGCACCCACCCTCCACTTT
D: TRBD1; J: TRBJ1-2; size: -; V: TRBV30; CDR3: CACPGTGRVRDYGYTF; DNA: TGTGCCTGCCCTGGGACAGGGAGGGTTAGAGACTATGGCTACACCTTC
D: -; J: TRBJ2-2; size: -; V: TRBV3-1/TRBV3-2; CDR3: CASSWDPRAGELFF; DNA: TGTGCCAGCAGCTGGGACCCGAGGGCCGGGGAGCTGTTTTTT
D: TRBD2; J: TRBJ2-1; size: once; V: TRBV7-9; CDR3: CASSLGGGPSNEQFF; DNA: TGTGCCAGCAGCTTGGGCGGGGGACCATCGAATGAGCAGTTCTTC
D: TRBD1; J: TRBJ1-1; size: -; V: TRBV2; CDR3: CASSAHRGTEAFF; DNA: TGTGCCAGCAGTGCCCACAGGGGAACTGAAGCTTTCTTT
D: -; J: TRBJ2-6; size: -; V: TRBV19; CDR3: CASSITEYSGANVLTF; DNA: TGTGCCAGTAGTATTACAGAATACTCTGGGGCCAACGTCCTGACTTTC
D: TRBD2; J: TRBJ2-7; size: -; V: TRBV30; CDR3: CAWQTGTSYSNEQYF; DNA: TGTGCCTGGCAGACCGGGACTAGCTACTCTAACGAGCAGTACTTC
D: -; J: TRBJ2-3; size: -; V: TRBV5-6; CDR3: CASSARVTDTQYF; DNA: TGTGCCAGCAGCGCCAGGGTCACAGATACGCAGTATTTT